Each of the 22 T cell receptor beta chains below was sequenced from the same sample in a study of shared clonotypes between healthy human individuals. Data came from immunoSEQ multiplex PCR; TCRdb stores just in-frame clones and leaves some out. There are over 1.5 million clones in the sample; 98% occur only once, and about 0.45% lies in the top ten. The source material was naive CD4+ T cells sorted from blood. Subset here: CD45RA+ positively selected. These receptors all come from a young man in good health.

V and J are TRBV5-4 and TRBJ1-3; no clear D. Germline assignment: CDR1 SGHNT and CDR2 YYREEE (reference sequence). The CDR3 sequence is 14 residues long. Trimming left V 5 bases short and J 4 bases short, with 13 bases between. Written as DNA, the CDR3 is TGTGCCAGCAGTAAGGACCGCTTCGGAAACACCATATATTTT. It yields the protein CASSKDRFGNTIYF.

The chain uses TRBV7-2 and TRBJ2-2; no firm D call. Germline CDR1 reads SGHTA; CDR2 reads FQGNSA. The germline V and J ends were trimmed by 7 bases and 4 bases, with 16 bases remaining between them. This CDR3 is 15 amino acids long. CDR3 loop: CASTLVRAATGELFF. CDR3 DNA: TGTGCCAGCACCCTAGTTAGGGCAGCCACCGGGGAGCTGTTTTTT. The whole variable domain, remainder taken from reference TRBV7-2 and TRBJ2-2, is GAGVSQSPSNKVTEKGKDVELRCDPISGHTALYWYRQSLGQGLEFLIYFQGNSAPDKSGLPSDRFSAERTGGSVSTLTIQRTQQEDSAVYLCASTLVRAATGELFFGEGSRLTVL.

This chain joins TRBV4-1 and TRBJ2-3; unclear D gene. CDR1 is MGHRA and CDR2 is YSYEKL in the germline V gene. The ends were cut back, 1 base at V and 6 bases at J, with 11 bases in the middle. The CDR3 has 14 residues. DNA for the CDR3: TGCGCCAGCAGCCAAGGAGATAGCCGGGATACGCAGTATTTT. It codes for CASSQGDSRDTQYF.

This chain joins TRBV10-3 and TRBJ1-1; 7 nucleotides line up with TRBD1. The CDR3 consists of 13 residues. Trimming removed 4 bases from V and 5 bases from J; junction bases left unmatched: 4. Germline CDR1 and CDR2: ENHRY and SYGVKD. The CDR3 region is CAISGSGGTEAFF. Here the CDR3 DNA reads TGTGCCATCAGTGGGTCAGGGGGGACTGAAGCTTTCTTT.

The V and J genes are TRBV4-3 and TRBJ2-1, with a weak D call TRBD1 (5 bases). Trimming stripped 4 bases from V and 9 bases from J, with 13 bases between. The CDR3 is 13 amino acids. Per germline, CDR1 LGHNA and CDR2 YSLEER. This CDR3 reads CASSPHPDSEQFF. The CDR3 coding sequence is TGCGCCAGCAGCCCTCACCCCGACAGTGAGCAGTTCTTC.

The chain has TRBV30 and TRBJ1-1; 7 bases map to TRBD1. This CDR3 comprises 15 residues. The V gene's germline CDR1 is GTSNPN and CDR2 SVGIG (reference sequence). V lost 5 bases to trimming and J lost 5 bases; unmatched junction nucleotides: 14. CDR3 coding DNA: TGTGCCTGGGGCTTGTCGACAGGGCGATTAACTGAAGCTTTCTTT. It codes for CAWGLSTGRLTEAFF.

The chain has TRBV2 and TRBJ2-1; D is unclear. V was cut by 0 bases and J by 2 bases, with 11 bases left in between. The CDR3 totals 16 residues. Germline V CDR1 and CDR2: SNHLY, FYNNEI. Here the CDR3 reads CASSEALGVPYNEQFF. In DNA, the CDR3 is TGTGCCAGCAGTGAAGCGCTTGGCGTCCCCTACAATGAGCAGTTCTTC. Full variable domain (missing parts from reference TRBV2 and TRBJ2-1): EPEVTQTPSHQVTQMGQEVILRCVPISNHLYFYWYRQILGQKVEFLVSFYNNEISEKSEIFDDQFSVERPDGSNFTLKIRSTKLEDSAMYFCASSEALGVPYNEQFFGPGTRLTVL.

The chain carries TRBV28 and TRBJ2-5; D possibly corresponds to TRBD1 (6 bases). This CDR3 is built from 15 residues. V lost 1 base and J 2 bases, leaving 11 bases between the germline ends. The germline gives CDR1 MDHEN, CDR2 SYDVKM. The DNA of the CDR3 is TGTGCCAGCAGTTTATCCGGGCAGGGGCAAGAGACCCAGTACTTC. It is translated as CASSLSGQGQETQYF.

V and J are TRBV28 and TRBJ2-1; either TRBD1 or TRBD2 may supply D (5 bases each). The CDR3 has 18 amino acids. V shed 7 bases and J shed 0 bases, with 22 bases lying between them. The germline CDR1 and CDR2 sequences are MDHEN and SYDVKM. For the CDR3, the DNA is TGTGCCAGCACATCTTTTTCTTGGGGGAGCTCCTCCTACAATGAGCAGTTCTTC. Residues: CASTSFSWGSSSYNEQFF.

This chain's CDR3 is CASSGIPANTGELFF. CDR3 nucleotides: TGCGCCAGCAGCGGGATCCCCGCGAACACCGGGGAGCTGTTTTTT. The chain couples TRBV5-1 to TRBJ2-2; D is undetermined. The germline V and J ends were trimmed by 4 bases and 0 bases, with 10 bases remaining between them. Looked up from germline, CDR1 is SGHRS and CDR2 is YFSETQ. This CDR3 region has 15 residues.

V gene TRBV20-1 combines with J gene TRBJ2-1; D perhaps matches TRBD1 (6 bases). The germline CDR1 and CDR2 sequences are DFQATT and SNEGSKA (reference sequence). Trimming pared 3 bases from V and 8 bases from J, leaving 8 bases between. CDR3 length: 11 residues. The CDR3 protein is CSASGQHEQFF. The CDR3 coding sequence is TGCAGTGCTAGCGGACAGCATGAGCAGTTCTTC.

J is TRBJ2-1 and V is TRBV4-3; no clear D gene. CDR3 length: 16 amino acids. The V and J ends lost 0 bases and 2 bases respectively, with 11 bases between them. The germline CDR1 and CDR2 sequences are LGHNA and YSLEER. DNA of the CDR3: TGCGCCAGCAGCCAAGATGCGGACCCCCCCTACAATGAGCAGTTCTTC. This codes for CASSQDADPPYNEQFF.

This rearrangement joins TRBV10-3 to TRBJ1-3; no reliable D call. Germline CDR1 and CDR2: ENHRY and SYGVKD. The CDR3 runs to 15 residues. Deletions cut 0 bases from V and 11 bases from J, with 17 bases between. The CDR3 is CAISESSGSGNAIYF. CDR3 coding DNA: TGTGCCATCAGTGAGTCGTCGGGTTCCGGGAATGCCATATATTTT.

The chain employs TRBV7-6 and TRBJ2-5; 7 nucleotides line up with TRBD2. CDR3 length: 15 amino acids. J gave up 5 bases and V 3 bases, and 9 bases lay outside the gene matches. The V gene's germline CDR1 is SGHVS and CDR2 FNYEAQ. This CDR3 reads CASSFSGGPTETQYF. The DNA of the CDR3 is TGTGCCAGCAGCTTTTCGGGAGGCCCAACGGAGACCCAGTACTTC.

Comment on this clone: This CDR3 is also generated by other DNA sequences in the sample. The rearrangement links TRBV9 to TRBJ2-3; D might be TRBD2 (5 bases). Germline V CDR1 and CDR2: SGDLS, YYNGEE. Trimming left V 4 bases short and J 2 bases short, with 17 bases between. The CDR3 spans 16 residues. CDR3 in DNA: TGTGCCAGCAGCCCCCGGGGTGGGCAGAACACAGATACGCAGTATTTT. Translated: CASSPRGGQNTDTQYF.

J is TRBJ1-1 and V is TRBV5-1; D is ambiguous. V lost 0 bases and J lost 8, with 8 bases in between. The CDR3 sequence is 12 residues long. Germline CDR1 SGHRS, CDR2 YFSETQ. DNA for the CDR3: TGCGCCAGCAGCTTGGAGGGCTCCGAAGCTTTCTTT. Its protein is CASSLEGSEAFF.

The chain is built from TRBV5-1 and TRBJ2-3; tentative D call: TRBD1 (6 bases). The V end was cut by 0 bases, the J end by 2 bases, with 19 bases between. Germline values: CDR1 SGHRS, CDR2 YFSETQ. There are 18 residues in the CDR3. The CDR3 nucleotides are TGCGCCAGCAGCTTGGGAGTCCTACAGGGTGGTTCCACAGATACGCAGTATTTT. Translating it yields CASSLGVLQGGSTDTQYF. The whole variable domain, filled in from reference TRBV5-1 and TRBJ2-3, reads KAGVTQTPRYLIKTRGQQVTLSCSPISGHRSVSWYQQTPGQGLQFLFEYFSETQRNKGNFPGRFSGRQFSNSRSEMNVSTLELGDSALYLCASSLGVLQGGSTDTQYFGPGTRLTVL.

The chain combines TRBV7-9 with TRBJ2-7; 7 bases map to TRBD1. The trim removed 5 bases at V and 6 bases at J, leaving 16 bases unmatched. This CDR3 has 16 amino acids. CDR1 is SEHNR, CDR2 FQNEAQ, per germline (reference sequence). The chain's CDR3 is CASSPIGGTGDVEQYF. The CDR3 DNA is TGTGCCAGCAGCCCGATAGGGGGCACAGGGGATGTCGAGCAGTACTTC.

This chain joins TRBV5-1 and TRBJ2-1, with D perhaps TRBD2 (5 bases). Germline values: CDR1 SGHRS, CDR2 YFSETQ. V lost 6 bases and J lost 10, with 17 bases in between. The CDR3 sequence is 13 residues long. This CDR3 reads CASTLLEDSEQFF. CDR3 DNA: TGCGCCAGCACGTTGCTCGAGGACTCCGAGCAGTTCTTC.

V usage is TRBV5-1 and J usage is TRBJ2-6; the D call may be TRBD1 or TRBD2 (6 bases each). The CDR3 runs 16 residues. The V and J ends lost 9 bases and 0 bases respectively, with 16 bases between them. Germline CDR1 SGHRS, CDR2 YFSETQ. The CDR3 protein is CATGAGSSSGANVLTF. CDR3 nucleotide sequence: TGCGCCACGGGGGCAGGGTCGTCCTCTGGGGCCAACGTCCTGACTTTC.

This chain links TRBV18 with TRBJ2-5, with 8 bases aligning to TRBD1. Trimming removed 1 base from V and 5 bases from J; junction bases left unmatched: 6. Germline assignment: CDR1 KGHSH and CDR2 LQKENI. The CDR3 sequence is 15 residues long. CDR3 sequence reads: CASSPQQGAEETQYF. For the CDR3, the DNA is TGTGCCAGCTCACCACAGCAGGGGGCCGAGGAGACCCAGTACTTC.

V is TRBV20-1 and J is TRBJ2-5, with D possibly TRBD2 on 5 matching bases. Germline CDR1 reads DFQATT; CDR2 reads SNEGSKA (reference sequence). The CDR3 is 11 residues long. The V end was cut by 6 bases, the J end by 9 bases, with 14 bases between. For the CDR3, the DNA is TGCAGTGCCGGCACCCTGGAGGCCCAGTACTTC. Protein product: CSAGTLEAQYF.